These T cell receptor beta chains were read from a single sample in a study of blood T cell repertoires in COVID-19. Generated by immunoSEQ multiplex PCR, the TCRdb table keeps only in-frame clones and is missing some. The table records about 83,000 clones, approximately 86% of them present only once. Sequenced material: peripheral blood. These receptors were obtained from a woman of 80 years or more in a cohort sampled during active or convalescent COVID-19. Each CDR3 is given without its conserved first and last residue.

ASSRDRGTEAF,TRBV9
ASSRLSEEYNEQF,TRBV5-1
ASSFGTGMNTEAF,TRBV5-1
ASSRYSGQANTEAF,TRBV4-1
ASSLSTGYDYGYT,TRBV5-1
ASSGAEANQPQH,TRBV2
ASSLRGREVEKLF,TRBV27
ASSDSRAGGFDGYT,TRBV6-4
ATSDFGGNQETQY,TRBV24-1
ATSLFTGGAKAF,TRBV15
ASSLNTEAF,TRBV7-9
ASSLEGTNKETQY,TRBV5-1
ASSKVPGPYNEQF,TRBV21-1
ASSLNSGTGGH,TRBV19
ASRGTLAGDYEQY,TRBV28
ASSRGMVEKLF,TRBV18
ASSLVLGVGYT,TRBV11-2
ASSEGPTGSQPQH,TRBV18
ASSQDPALANTGELF,TRBV4-1
ASSPPGTEAF,TRBV3-1/TRBV3-2
AWSPTGNSNQPQH,TRBV30
ASSSRQGNTEAF,TRBV5-1
ASSGFRGGNSPLH,TRBV2
AWSLGLEAGELF,TRBV30